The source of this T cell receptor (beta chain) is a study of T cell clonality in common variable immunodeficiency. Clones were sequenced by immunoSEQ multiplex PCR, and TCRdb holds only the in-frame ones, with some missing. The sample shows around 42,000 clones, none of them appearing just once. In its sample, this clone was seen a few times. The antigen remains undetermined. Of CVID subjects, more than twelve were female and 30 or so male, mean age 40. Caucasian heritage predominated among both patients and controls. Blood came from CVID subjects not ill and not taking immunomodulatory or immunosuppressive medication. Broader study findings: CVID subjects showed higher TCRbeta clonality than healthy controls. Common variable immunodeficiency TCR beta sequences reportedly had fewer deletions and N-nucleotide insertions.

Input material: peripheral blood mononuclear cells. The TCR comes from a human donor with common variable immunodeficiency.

CDR3 in amino acids: CAWSGLAGETQYF. The CDR3 DNA, read in part, is TGTGCCTGGAGCGGACTAGCCGGCGAGACC. The chain links TRBV30 to TRBJ2-5, with 8 positions matching TRBD2. The read terminates 3 residues before the CDR3 end, so the remaining end is supplied by the germline J gene. The CDR3 has 13 residues. Germline values: CDR1 GTSNPN, CDR2 SVGIG (reference sequence). With 3 bases clipped from V and 5 bases from J, the junction kept 5 bases outside the gene matches.